Following are 14 T cell receptor beta chains from one sample sequenced in a study of shared clonotypes between healthy human individuals. The repertoire was sequenced with immunoSEQ multiplex PCR; TCRdb's copy has only in-frame clones and lacks some. The repertoire has roughly 2.5 million clones, more than 80% of them found once; the top ten carry over 0.12%. Source material: naive CD4+ T cells sorted from blood. The subset here: CD45RA+ positively selected. Source of these receptors: a man between 18 and 29 years old in good health.

The chain has TRBV5-8 and TRBJ1-1; D unclear. CDR3 length: 16 residues. The V gene's germline CDR1 is SGHTS and CDR2 YDEGEE. Trimming removed 0 bases at V and 3 bases at J, with 15 bases between. The CDR3 region is CASSLGGSGGDTEAFF. The CDR3 bases are TGTGCCAGCAGCTTGGGAGGGAGTGGAGGTGACACTGAAGCTTTCTTT.

This clone was picked up a small number of times. The chain recombines TRBV2 with TRBJ1-6; D uncertain. The CDR3 loop spans 13 amino acids. CDR1 and CDR2 from the germline V gene are SNHLY and FYNNEI. The V gene lost 4 bases and the J gene lost 13 bases, with 14 bases spanning the gap. The CDR3 nucleotides are TGTGCCAGCAGTGTTGGGGAAGGACTCCCCCTCCACTTT. Translation gives CASSVGEGLPLHF. Complete variable domain (other parts from reference TRBV2 and TRBJ1-6): EPEVTQTPSHQVTQMGQEVILRCVPISNHLYFYWYRQILGQKVEFLVSFYNNEISEKSEIFDDQFSVERPDGSNFTLKIRSTKLEDSAMYFCASSVGEGLPLHFGNGTRLTVT.

The chain links TRBV29-1 to TRBJ2-3; 9 bases line up with TRBD1. This CDR3 region has 14 residues. CDR1 is SQVTM and CDR2 is ANQGSEA in the germline V gene. V shed 8 bases, J shed 2 bases, and the junction held 8 bases outside the gene matches. The DNA of the CDR3 is TGCAGCTCATATGGGACAGGGCCCACAGATACGCAGTATTTT. Amino acids: CSSYGTGPTDTQYF.

The genes are TRBV28 and TRBJ2-3; D remains unclear. This CDR3 has 12 amino acids. Trimming removed 6 bases at V and 0 bases at J, with 4 bases between. Germline V CDR1 and CDR2: MDHEN, SYDVKM. In DNA, the CDR3 is TGTGCCAGCAGCATAAGCACAGATACGCAGTATTTT. Translating it yields CASSISTDTQYF.

CDR3 coding DNA: TGTGCCAGCAGCTCCAAGTGGGATAGCAATCAGCCCCAGCATTTT. It translates to CASSSKWDSNQPQHF. The V and J genes are TRBV6-5 and TRBJ1-5; D not certain. The V end lost 6 bases, the J end lost 0 bases, and 12 bases lay between the germline ends. Germline CDR1 and CDR2: MNHEY and SVGAGI. This CDR3 has 15 amino acids.

This chain uses TRBV4-2 with TRBJ2-1, with 14 positions matching TRBD2. The CDR3 has 18 residues. Germline CDR1 reads LGHNA; CDR2 reads YNFKEQ. The V segment lost 5 bases and the J segment 9 bases; nucleotides outside the gene matches: 15. The CDR3 DNA reads as TGTGCCAGCAGCGTGCACTTGCCTGGACTAGCGGGGGGCGGTGAGCAGTTCTTC. Its translation is CASSVHLPGLAGGGEQFF.

With respect to this clone: Other nucleotide sequences in the sample specify the same CDR3. This chain connects TRBV6-1 to TRBJ1-5, with 7 bases fitting TRBD1. Trimming removed 5 bases from V and 2 bases from J; junction bases left unmatched: 3. The CDR3 contains 14 residues. The germline V gene has CDR1 MNHNS and CDR2 SASEGT. The CDR3: CASSRQGGNQPQHF. DNA for the CDR3: TGTGCCAGCAGTCGGCAGGGGGGCAATCAGCCCCAGCATTTT.

This rearrangement joins TRBV19 to TRBJ1-2; D gene ambiguous. Looked up from germline, CDR1 is LNHDA and CDR2 is SQIVND (reference sequence). CDR3 length equals 17 residues. Trimming removed 1 base from V and 3 bases from J, with 18 bases in between. The CDR3 protein is CASSIGFTDKRDYGYTF. The CDR3 coding sequence is TGTGCCAGTAGTATAGGCTTTACAGACAAGAGGGACTATGGCTACACCTTC.

This chain connects TRBV5-1 to TRBJ2-2, with 7 positions matching TRBD1. CDR1 is SGHRS and CDR2 is YFSETQ in the germline V gene. This CDR3 region has 15 residues. Germline trimming cut 2 bases from V and 4 bases from J; bases unmatched to any gene: 5. In DNA form, the CDR3 reads TGCGCCAGCAGCTTACAGGGGTTTTCCACCGGGGAGCTGTTTTTT. Its translation: CASSLQGFSTGELFF.

The chain recombines TRBV7-9 with TRBJ1-3; no firm D call. Trimming shortened V by 1 base and J by 0 bases, and 10 bases separated the two germline ends. There are 16 residues in the CDR3. Germline loops: CDR1 SEHNR, CDR2 FQNEAQ (reference sequence). CDR3 in DNA: TGTGCCAGCAGCTTAGAGGCCGTAAGCTCTGGAAACACCATATATTTT. Protein: CASSLEAVSSGNTIYF.

The chain carries TRBV5-1 and TRBJ2-7; possibly TRBD2 for D (6 bases). The V gene's germline CDR1 is SGHRS and CDR2 YFSETQ. This CDR3 comprises 15 residues. Trimming pared 2 bases from V and 5 bases from J, leaving 17 bases between. The CDR3 reads CASSFAGGVGHEQYF. CDR3 sequence (DNA): TGCGCCAGCAGCTTTGCGGGCGGGGTTGGCCACGAGCAGTACTTC. The full variable domain, in which reference TRBV5-1 and TRBJ2-7 provide the parts outside the CDR3, is KAGVTQTPRYLIKTRGQQVTLSCSPISGHRSVSWYQQTPGQGLQFLFEYFSETQRNKGNFPGRFSGRQFSNSRSEMNVSTLELGDSALYLCASSFAGGVGHEQYFGPGTRLTVT.

This chain connects TRBV7-9 to TRBJ1-3; D is unclear. This CDR3 is built from 15 residues. V lost 0 bases and J lost 0, with 6 bases in between. Germline-derived CDR1 and CDR2 are SEHNR and FQNEAQ (reference sequence). Here the CDR3 reads CASSLAMNSGNTIYF. Here the CDR3 DNA reads TGTGCCAGCAGCTTAGCGATGAACTCTGGAAACACCATATATTTT.

The chain is built from TRBV7-3 and TRBJ1-1; D gene ambiguous. Germline-derived CDR1 and CDR2 are SGHTA and FQGTGA. The length of the CDR3 is 11 residues. Deletions cut 8 bases from V and 4 bases from J, with 8 bases between. The CDR3 nucleotides read TGTGCCAGCGCCGCGGCCACTGAAGCTTTCTTT. Amino acid sequence: CASAAATEAFF.

The chain joins TRBV6-6 to TRBJ1-2; D uncertain. Trimming removed 10 bases at V and 0 bases at J, with 12 bases between. CDR3 length equals 13 residues. Looked up from germline, CDR1 is MNHNY and CDR2 is SVGAGI (reference sequence). CDR3 in amino acids: CAMEALPNYGYTF. CDR3 DNA sequence: TGTGCCATGGAGGCCTTACCTAACTATGGCTACACCTTC.